The 20 T cell receptor beta chains below were found in one sample sequenced in a study of glioma-infiltrating T cells. Amplification of TCR alpha and beta CDR3 regions from RNA used iRepertoire nested multiplex PCR. Each CDR3 protein is one row after TCRdb ran MiXCR on the multiplex PCR reads. The data contain 90,000 to 110,000 distinct CDR3 sequences, less than 30% of them singletons. Sample: glioma tissue, nonneoplastic brain tissue, or PBMCs (not recorded which). The receptors stem from a human donor with low-grade glioma or glioblastoma, undergoing nonglioma brain surgery, or in good health (not recorded which).

This clonotype was observed a handful of times. Here the CDR3 reads CASSSQRGSNEKLFF. The CDR3, as DNA: TGTGCCAGCAGTTCCCAACGGGGCTCTAATGAAAAACTGTTTTTT. The V call is TRBV12-3 or TRBV12-4, the J call TRBJ1-4; weak D call: TRBD1 (5 bases). Trimming cost V 4 bases and J 3 bases, with 12 bases left between them. The CDR3 totals 15 residues.

This clonotype has at least ten counts. The rearrangement joins TRBV7-3 to TRBJ2-5; D possibly corresponds to TRBD2 (5 bases). Germline-derived CDR1 and CDR2 are SGHTA and FQGTGA. This CDR3 comprises 15 residues. V dropped 6 bases and J dropped 5 bases, with 19 bases sitting between them. CDR3 amino acids: CASSPSPGIGETQYF. For the CDR3, the DNA is TGTGCCAGCAGTCCTAGCCCGGGGATTGGGGAGACCCAGTACTTC.

There are many counts of this clonotype. The chain joins TRBV6-2 or TRBV6-3 to TRBJ2-1; D gene unclear. CDR3 size: 12 residues. V lost 4 bases, J lost 6 bases, and 7 bases lay in between. CDR1 is MNHEY, CDR2 SVGEGT, per germline. The CDR3 DNA reads as TGTGCCAGCAGTTTTGGCCGCAATGAGCAGTTCTTC. Its protein product is CASSFGRNEQFF.

The chain carries TRBV11-3 and TRBJ2-7, with D possibly being TRBD1 or TRBD2 (5 bases each). Per the germline V gene, CDR1 is SGHNT and CDR2 is YENEEA. This CDR3 is built from 15 residues. V dropped 7 bases and J dropped 0 bases, with 16 bases sitting between them. This CDR3 is CASNKGPGTSYEQYF. The CDR3 DNA reads TGTGCCAGCAACAAAGGGCCCGGGACCTCCTACGAGCAGTACTTC.

The CDR3 loop is CASSQTGGMNTEAFF. CDR3 sequence (DNA): TGTGCCAGTAGTCAAACAGGGGGCATGAACACTGAAGCTTTCTTT. The J gene is TRBJ1-1, the V gene TRBV19; 9 nucleotides agree with TRBD1. The junction had 4 bases not matched to a gene; V was cut back by 5 bases and J by 0 bases. Germline V gene lookup returns CDR1 LNHDA and CDR2 SQIVND (reference sequence). The CDR3 has 15 residues.

On this clonotype: An end of the junction differs from the germline gene, which may be a read error. The chain uses TRBV6-2 or TRBV6-3 and TRBJ1-2; possible D gene TRBD1, 5 bases. The CDR3 covers 15 residues. Germline CDR1 MNHEY, CDR2 SVGEGT. The CDR3 loop reads CASSYRRGDLYGYTF. The CDR3 DNA follows: TGTGCCAGCAGTTACCGCCGGGGGGATCTTTATGGTTACACCTTC.

This clonotype was recorded many times. This chain connects TRBV25-1 to TRBJ1-2; TRBD1 aligns across 8 bases. CDR3 length equals 17 residues. V shed 6 bases and J 4 bases; nucleotides not matched to a gene: 16. Germline V CDR1 and CDR2: MGHDK, SYGVNS. CDR3 coding DNA: TGTGCCAGCAGCTCCGAGGACAGGGTCCCATCTTTCTATGGCTACACCTTC. The encoded protein is CASSSEDRVPSFYGYTF.

This clonotype was seen a few times. A read error may explain this, as a much larger clone is one base away. V gene TRBV6-1 combines with J gene TRBJ2-1; 12 bases agree with TRBD2. Per the germline V gene, CDR1 is MNHNS and CDR2 is SASEGT. V shed 5 bases and J 4 bases; nucleotides not matched to a gene: 3. CDR3 length: 15 residues. CDR3: CASSPLAGGYNEQFF. The CDR3 coding sequence is TGTGCCAGCAGTCCACTAGCGGGGGGTTACAATGAGCAGTTCTTC.

Regarding this clonotype: This may be a read error: a much more frequent sequence differs by one nucleotide. The V gene is TRBV5-4, the J gene TRBJ2-6; D remains unclear. V lost 4 bases, J lost 4 bases, and 18 bases lay in between. Per germline, CDR1 SGHNT and CDR2 YYREEE (reference sequence). The CDR3 extends over 17 amino acids. The CDR3 DNA reads TGTGCCAGCAGCCTGGGTCTTAAAAGGTCCGGGGCCAACGTCCTGACTTTC. Encoded protein: CASSLGLKRSGANVLTF.

This clonotype appeared a few times. The gene calls are TRBV19 and TRBJ2-1, with TRBD2 matching over 7 bases. V was pared by 5 bases and J by 2 bases, with 9 bases of the junction left unmatched. Germline-derived CDR1 and CDR2 are LNHDA and SQIVND (reference sequence). The CDR3 extends over 16 amino acids. CDR3 nucleotide sequence: TGTGCCAGTAGTCTCGGCGGGAGTCTCACCTACAATGAGCAGTTCTTC. Translated: CASSLGGSLTYNEQFF.

This clonotype was picked up many times. CDR3 residues: CASSYPRTGGPDTQYF. In nucleotides, the CDR3 is TGTGCCAGCAGTTACCCGCGGACAGGGGGCCCAGATACGCAGTATTTT. The genes are TRBV6-5 and TRBJ2-3, with TRBD1 matching 11 bases. Trimming at V came to 2 bases and at J to 4 bases, leaving 5 bases not matched to a gene. The CDR3 extends over 16 amino acids. Germline V CDR1 and CDR2: MNHEY, SVGAGI.

To note about this clonotype: With a much larger clone just one base away, this may be a read error. The gene calls are TRBV10-3 and TRBJ2-5; unclear D gene. This CDR3 has 11 residues. Germline CDR1 is ENHRY and CDR2 is SYGVKD. CDR3 nucleotide sequence: TGTGCCATCGGGTACCAAGAGAGCCAGTACTTC. Amino acids: CAIGYQESQYF.

At least ten counts were recorded for this clonotype. The chain joins TRBV5-1 to TRBJ2-1; 10 bases are shared with TRBD2. The CDR3 is made up of 16 amino acids. J gave up 5 bases and V 0 bases, and 5 bases lay outside the gene matches. Germline CDR1 reads SGHRS; CDR2 reads YFSETQ. CDR3 bases: TGCGCCAGCAGCTTGGCGGTAGCGGGAGGCCACAATGAGCAGTTCTTC. Residues: CASSLAVAGGHNEQFF.

This clonotype has more than one count but fewer than ten. The chain recombines TRBV6-1 with TRBJ2-7; 8 bases are shared with TRBD1. Germline trimming cut 6 bases from V and 2 bases from J; bases unmatched to any gene: 6. There are 14 residues in the CDR3. CDR1 and CDR2 (germline): MNHNS, SASEGT. The CDR3 DNA follows: TGTGCCAGCAGGGGACAGGCTGCAACCTACGAGCAGTACTTC. Its protein product is CASRGQAATYEQYF.

The sample holds many counts of this clonotype. The chain uses TRBV2 and TRBJ2-7, with D uncertain. The CDR3 runs to 13 residues. The germline CDR1 and CDR2 sequences are SNHLY and FYNNEI. Trimming pared 3 bases from V and 4 bases from J, leaving 10 bases between. The CDR3 sequence is CASSEWRLYEQYF. The DNA of the CDR3 is TGTGCCAGCAGTGAGTGGCGGCTATACGAGCAGTACTTC. The entire variable domain, with the rest obtained from reference TRBV2 and TRBJ2-7, is as follows: EPEVTQTPSHQVTQMGQEVILRCVPISNHLYFYWYRQILGQKVEFLVSFYNNEISEKSEIFDDQFSVERPDGSNFTLKIRSTKLEDSAMYFCASSEWRLYEQYFGPGTRLTVT.

The chain uses TRBV20-1 and TRBJ2-1, with D maybe TRBD1 (6 bases). The CDR3 runs to 14 residues. Trimming took off 1 base at V and 2 bases at J, with 9 bases between the two ends. Germline-derived CDR1 and CDR2 are DFQATT and SNEGSKA (reference sequence). CDR3: CSARGTVTYNEQFF. DNA of the CDR3: TGCAGTGCTAGAGGGACAGTAACCTACAATGAGCAGTTCTTC.

Many counts were recorded for this clonotype. This rearrangement joins TRBV6-1 to TRBJ2-1; 12 bases map to TRBD2. The trim removed 5 bases at V and 4 bases at J, leaving 9 bases unmatched. Germline V gives CDR1 MNHNS, CDR2 SASEGT. The CDR3 loop spans 17 amino acids. CDR3 in amino acids: CASSSETSGSIYNEQFF. The CDR3, as DNA: TGTGCCAGCAGTTCGGAGACTAGCGGGAGTATATACAATGAGCAGTTCTTC.

Note on this clonotype: A read error may be the cause here, since a much bigger clone is one base away. The V call is TRBV7-2, the J call TRBJ1-1; TRBD1 agrees at 7 bases. This CDR3 region has 13 residues. Losses at the gene ends were 6 bases for V and 4 bases for J; bases not matched to a gene: 5. From germline, CDR1 is SGHTA and CDR2 FQGNSA. CDR3 in amino acids: CASRWGQTTEAFF. The CDR3 region has the DNA TGTGCCAGCAGATGGGGACAGACCACTGAAGCTTTCTTT.

This clonotype was counted many times. The chain combines TRBV20-1 with TRBJ1-2, with 9 bases fitting TRBD1. The CDR3 has 15 residues. The germline V gene has CDR1 DFQATT and CDR2 SNEGSKA (reference sequence). Unmatched junction bases numbered 14, after V lost 4 bases and J lost 8 bases. The CDR3 DNA sequence: TGCAGTGCTATGATTCCGGGACAGGGCGAAGAAGGCTACACCTTC. Its translation: CSAMIPGQGEEGYTF.

This clonotype came up many times. The gene calls are TRBV14 and TRBJ2-1, with D possibly being TRBD1 or TRBD2 (5 bases each). V dropped 4 bases and J dropped 8 bases, with 18 bases sitting between them. CDR1 is SGHDN and CDR2 is FVKESK in the germline V gene. This CDR3 has 15 amino acids. DNA of the CDR3: TGTGCCAGCAGCCGCCCTCTAGACGGGACCTATGAGCAGTTCTTC. This gives the protein CASSRPLDGTYEQFF.